This T cell receptor (beta chain) appears in the sequencing data of a study of T-cell reconstitution after alpha-beta-depleted transplantation in children. TCRbeta library preparation incorporated unique molecular identifiers. Using its own MiXCR run on the PCR reads, TCRdb lists one record per CDR3 protein. The sample lists about 110,000 distinct CDR3 sequences, under 13% occurring once. Deletions cut 5 bases from V and 5 bases from J, with 13 bases between. CDR3 length: 13 amino acids. Per the germline V gene, CDR1 is SGHTS and CDR2 is YDEGEE. This clonotype was found many times. This chain joins TRBV5-8 and TRBJ1-1; D possibly corresponds to TRBD1 (5 bases). The sequence was collected from a human donor who donated a stem cell graft to a child with acute lymphoblastic leukemia. Sequenced material: PBMCs from the stem cell graft donor, taken from the stem cell graft. The CDR3 region has the DNA TGTGCCAGCAGTCGAACCCGGGGGACTGAAGCTTTCTTT. It encodes CASSRTRGTEAFF.